This section outlines one TCR beta chain sequence together with its context. The antigen is undetermined. CDR1 and CDR2 from the germline V gene are SGHAT and FQNNGV. V was pared by 0 bases and J by 7 bases, with 6 bases of the junction left unmatched. The CDR3 runs 16 residues. Between days 9 and 10 of culture, CD4+ T cells were separated out. Of the BNT162b2 and mRNA-1273 vaccines, participants received two doses of one or the other. Prior SARS-CoV-2 infection was absent in the vaccine recipients, as shown by negative nucleocapsid antibodies. This sample is drawn from a study of vaccination effects on CD4 cells after COVID-19. Study overall: The second dose preceded post-vaccine samples by a median of 72 days.

Clones were sequenced by immunoSEQ multiplex PCR, and TCRdb holds only the in-frame ones, with some missing. The sample records 30,000 to 35,000 clones, around 70% being singletons. Sequencing used CD4+ T cells from PBMCs cultured without peptide, obtained after COVID-19 vaccination. This clonotype was obtained from a human donor who received a COVID-19 vaccine. The chain links TRBV11-2 to TRBJ1-6, with TRBD1 matching 7 bases. The CDR3 DNA is TGTGCCAGCAGCTTAGAAGCAGGGGGGTGGAATTCACCCCTCCACTTT. Encoded protein: CASSLEAGGWNSPLHF.